The 15 T cell receptor beta chains below all came from one sample that was sequenced in a study of glioma-infiltrating T cells (dated by TCRdb to about 2016). Sequencing was performed on an Illumina MiSeq. TCR alpha and beta CDR3 regions were amplified with the iRepertoire nested amplicon-rescue multiplex PCR (arm-PCR) platform from RNA. The public reads were run again by TCRdb, first through fastp at Q25 and then through MiXCR, and only productive beta chains were kept. Entries that share a CDR3 protein sequence are merged under the most common genes and DNA. The sample table holds approximately 190,000 distinct CDR3 sequences, of which 32% were seen once. Clones ranked in the top ten supply around 21% of the sample. The sequencing sample was made of glioma tissue, nonneoplastic brain tissue, or PBMCs (not recorded which). These receptors were collected from a human donor with low-grade glioma or glioblastoma, undergoing nonglioma brain surgery, or in good health (not recorded which).

In its sample, this clonotype was seen many times. The chain employs TRBV5-4 and TRBJ2-5; TRBD2 might be the D (5 bases). V shed 0 bases and J shed 1 base, with 7 bases lying between them. The CDR3 covers 14 residues. Germline-derived CDR1 and CDR2 are SGHNT and YYREEE (reference sequence). The CDR3: CASSLDRGQETQYF. In DNA form, the CDR3 reads TGTGCCAGCAGCTTGGATCGGGGCCAAGAGACCCAGTACTTC. The full variable domain, rest sourced from reference TRBV5-4 and TRBJ2-5, is ETGVTQSPTHLIKTRGQQVTLRCSSQSGHNTVSWYQQALGQGPQFIFQYYREEENGRGNFPPRFSGLQFPNYSSELNVNALELDDSALYLCASSLDRGQETQYFGPGTRLLVL.

There are many counts of this clonotype. This chain uses TRBV6-1 with TRBJ2-7; 9 bases are shared with TRBD2. Per the germline V gene, CDR1 is MNHNS and CDR2 is SASEGT. The CDR3 has 14 amino acids. Unmatched junction bases numbered 12, after V lost 11 bases and J lost 4 bases. Written as DNA, the CDR3 is TGTGCCGCGGGACTCGCGGGAGGGGTGTACGAGCAGTACTTC. Translated, it gives CAAGLAGGVYEQYF.

On this clonotype itself: One base away lies a much larger clone, so this may be a sequencing read error. V and J are TRBV6-1 and TRBJ2-7, with D possibly matching TRBD1 (6 bases). CDR1 and CDR2 from the germline V gene are MNHNS and SASEGT. Trimming shortened V by 6 bases and J by 2 bases, and 11 bases separated the two germline ends. CDR3 length equals 13 residues. Here the CDR3 reads CASSADRPYEQYF. The CDR3 bases are TGTGCCAGCAGCGCGGACAGACCCTACGAGCAGTACTTC.

The gene calls are TRBV5-1 and TRBJ2-7, with 10 bases lining up with TRBD1. J gave up 5 bases and V 4 bases, and 6 bases lay outside the gene matches. This CDR3 spans 14 amino acids. Germline CDR1 and CDR2: SGHRS and YFSETQ. CDR3 protein: CASSGRTGGDEQYF. DNA of the CDR3: TGCGCCAGCAGCGGGCGGACAGGGGGGGACGAGCAGTACTTC.

The genes are TRBV3-1 and TRBJ2-7, with 12 bases aligning to TRBD1. Germline V CDR1 and CDR2: LGHDT, YNNKEL (reference sequence). V was clipped by 4 bases and J by 6 bases; unmatched bases: 4. This CDR3 is built from 14 residues. The CDR3 loop reads CASSPGTGGFEQYF. The CDR3 DNA sequence: TGTGCCAGCAGCCCCGGGACAGGGGGCTTCGAGCAGTACTTC.

This clonotype was detected ten times or more. The chain uses TRBV4-1 and TRBJ2-3; 8 bases fit TRBD2. V lost 1 base and J lost 0; bases outside the gene matches: 6. CDR1 MGHRA and CDR2 YSYEKL come from the germline V gene. This CDR3 contains 17 residues. CDR3 amino acids: CASSQGRASGSTDTQYF. The CDR3 DNA is TGCGCCAGCAGCCAAGGGAGAGCTAGCGGGAGCACAGATACGCAGTATTTT.

The chain uses TRBV27 and TRBJ2-7, with 7 bases identical to TRBD2. CDR3 length equals 15 residues. J was trimmed by 0 bases and V by 6 bases; bases with no gene match: 8. Germline assignment: CDR1 MNHEY and CDR2 SMNVEV (reference sequence). The CDR3 DNA is TGTGCCAGCAGCAAACCGGGACTATCCTCCTACGAGCAGTACTTC. Its translation is CASSKPGLSSYEQYF.

This clonotype has at least ten counts. The J gene is TRBJ1-1, the V gene TRBV6-1; TRBD1 might be the D (5 bases). CDR3 size: 13 residues. CDR1 is MNHNS and CDR2 is SASEGT in the germline V gene. The V and J ends lost 7 bases and 0 bases respectively, with 9 bases between them. The CDR3 bases are TGTGCCAGCAAGAGGGGAGTGAACACTGAAGCTTTCTTT. It codes for CASKRGVNTEAFF.

The table lists this clonotype with many counts. The gene calls are TRBV19 and TRBJ1-2, with D maybe TRBD1 (6 bases). Germline V gene lookup returns CDR1 LNHDA and CDR2 SQIVND (reference sequence). V was pared by 5 bases and J by 2 bases, with 12 bases between. The CDR3 is 14 residues long. CDR3 nucleotide sequence: TGTGCCAGTAGTCGCTTACAGGGAAACTATGGCTACACCTTC. It encodes CASSRLQGNYGYTF.

Comment on this clonotype: The junction departs from the called germline gene at one end, perhaps through a read error. The rearrangement uses TRBV24-1 and TRBJ2-1; D possibly corresponds to TRBD2 (5 bases). Germline loops: CDR1 KGHDR, CDR2 SFDVKD. The CDR3 is 12 residues long. DNA for the CDR3: TGTGTCACCAGTGATACTAGGCACGAGCAGTTCTTC. Protein: CVTSDTRHEQFF.

This clonotype was detected ten times or more. The chain employs TRBV3-1 and TRBJ2-5; D unclear. V was clipped by 0 bases and J by 0 bases, with 8 bases between them. The CDR3 has 15 residues. CDR1 and CDR2 (germline): LGHDT, YNNKEL (reference sequence). CDR3 region: CASSQDRRHQETQYF. DNA of the CDR3: TGTGCCAGCAGCCAAGATCGGCGACACCAAGAGACCCAGTACTTC.

The rearrangement links TRBV19 to TRBJ2-7; the match to TRBD2 covers 9 bases. The CDR3 spans 13 residues. J lost 6 bases, V lost 1 base, and 1 base had no gene match. CDR1 LNHDA and CDR2 SQIVND come from the germline V gene (reference sequence). This chain's CDR3 is CASSIGGRVEQYF. CDR3 DNA: TGTGCCAGTAGTATAGGCGGGAGGGTCGAGCAGTACTTC.

The gene calls are TRBV2 and TRBJ2-1, with TRBD1 as a possible D gene (8 bases). The germline V gene has CDR1 SNHLY and CDR2 FYNNEI. This CDR3 is built from 15 residues. V lost 4 bases to trimming and J lost 4 bases, with 14 bases between them. CDR3 DNA sequence: TGTGCCAGCAGTGCAACAGGGGGAGGGTACAATGAGCAGTTCTTC. It translates to CASSATGGGYNEQFF.

In this sample, this clonotype turned up many times. The rearrangement links TRBV6-1 to TRBJ1-6; TRBD1 matches 8 bases. The CDR3 has 15 amino acids. V was clipped by 7 bases and J by 7 bases; unmatched bases: 9. CDR1 and CDR2 (germline): MNHNS, SASEGT. The CDR3 here is CASTPGQVLNSPLHF. CDR3 nucleotide sequence: TGTGCCAGCACCCCGGGACAGGTCCTAAATTCACCCCTCCACTTT.

The chain is built from TRBV28 and TRBJ2-7; TRBD1 matches at 8 bases. Germline V gene lookup returns CDR1 MDHEN and CDR2 SYDVKM. The CDR3 consists of 16 residues. V dropped 3 bases and J dropped 3; count of bases not matched to a gene: 10. Here the CDR3 DNA reads TGTGCCAGCAGTTTCCGTGTAGGGACAGGACACTACGAGCAGTACTTC. Translated: CASSFRVGTGHYEQYF.